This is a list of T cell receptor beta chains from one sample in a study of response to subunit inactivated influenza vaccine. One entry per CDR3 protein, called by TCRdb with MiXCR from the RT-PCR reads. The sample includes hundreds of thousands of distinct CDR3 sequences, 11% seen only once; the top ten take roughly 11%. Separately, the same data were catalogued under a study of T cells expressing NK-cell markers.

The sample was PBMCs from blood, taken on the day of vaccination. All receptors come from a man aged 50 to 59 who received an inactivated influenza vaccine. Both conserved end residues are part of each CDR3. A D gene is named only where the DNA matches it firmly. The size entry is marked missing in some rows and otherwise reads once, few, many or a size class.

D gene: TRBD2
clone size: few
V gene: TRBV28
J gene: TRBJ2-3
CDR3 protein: CASRPSSGIGTDTQYF
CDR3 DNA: TGTGCCAGCAGACCATCTAGCGGTATAGGCACAGATACGCAGTATTTT

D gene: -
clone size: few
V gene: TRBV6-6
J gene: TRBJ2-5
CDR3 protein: CASSQVLETQYF
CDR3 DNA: TGTGCCAGCAGCCAGGTTCTAGAGACCCAGTACTTC

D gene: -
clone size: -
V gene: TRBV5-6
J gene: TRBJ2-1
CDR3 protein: CASSLGAGAVYNEQFF
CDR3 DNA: TGTGCCAGCAGCTTGGGGGCAGGGGCGGTCTACAATGAGCAGTTCTTC

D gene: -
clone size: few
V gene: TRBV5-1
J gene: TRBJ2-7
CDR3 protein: CASRETIQTYEQYF
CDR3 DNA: TGCGCCAGCAGGGAGACTATCCAAACCTACGAGCAGTACTTC

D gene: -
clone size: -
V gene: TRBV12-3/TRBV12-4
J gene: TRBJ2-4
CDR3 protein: CASSDKPGRLAKNIQYF
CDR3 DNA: TGTGCCAGCAGTGATAAACCGGGACGGTTAGCCAAAAACATTCAGTACTTC

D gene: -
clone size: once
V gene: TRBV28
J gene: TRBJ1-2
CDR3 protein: CASSLRTALIGGYTF
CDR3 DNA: TGTGCCAGCAGTCTGCGGACGGCCCTTATTGGTGGCTACACCTTC

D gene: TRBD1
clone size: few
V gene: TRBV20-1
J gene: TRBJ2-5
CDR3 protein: CSARPNRDRAQETQYF
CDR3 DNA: TGCAGTGCTAGACCGAACCGGGACAGGGCCCAAGAGACCCAGTACTTC

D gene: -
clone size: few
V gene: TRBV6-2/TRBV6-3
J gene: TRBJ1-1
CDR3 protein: CASTLHGGAVNTEAFF
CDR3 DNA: TGTGCCAGCACCTTACACGGGGGCGCGGTGAACACTGAAGCTTTCTTT

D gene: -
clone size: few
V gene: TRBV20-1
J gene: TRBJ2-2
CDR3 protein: CSARDSAQRANTGELFF
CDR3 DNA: TGCAGTGCTAGAGATTCCGCCCAGCGAGCGAACACCGGGGAGCTGTTTTTT

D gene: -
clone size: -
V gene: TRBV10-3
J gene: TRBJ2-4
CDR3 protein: CAISPEGDGIQYF
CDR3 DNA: TGTGCCATCAGTCCTGAGGGGGATGGCATTCAGTACTTC

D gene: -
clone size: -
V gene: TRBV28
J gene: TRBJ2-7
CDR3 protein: CASSLLGVAYEQYF
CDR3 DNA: TGTGCCAGCAGTTTACTGGGGGTGGCCTACGAGCAGTACTTC

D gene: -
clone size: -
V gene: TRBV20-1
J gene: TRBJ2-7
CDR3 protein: CSARDVVGTPYEQYF
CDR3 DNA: TGCAGTGCTAGAGATGTTGTAGGGACCCCCTACGAGCAGTACTTC

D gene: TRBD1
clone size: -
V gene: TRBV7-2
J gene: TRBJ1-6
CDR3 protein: CASRDPGQGFPPLHF
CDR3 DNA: TGTGCCAGCAGGGACCCGGGACAGGGTTTTCCACCCCTCCACTTT

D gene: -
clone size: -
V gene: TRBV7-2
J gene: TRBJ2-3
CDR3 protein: CASSFSASSTDTQYF
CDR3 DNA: TGTGCCAGCAGCTTTTCTGCTTCTAGCACAGATACGCAGTATTTT

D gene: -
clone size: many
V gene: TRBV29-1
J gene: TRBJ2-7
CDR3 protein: CSVGSNGGNEQYF
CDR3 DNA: TGCAGCGTGGGCTCGAATGGGGGAAACGAGCAGTACTTC

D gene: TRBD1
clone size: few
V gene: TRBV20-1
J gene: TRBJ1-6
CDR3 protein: CSARETGEPPLHF
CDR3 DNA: TGCAGTGCTAGAGAAACAGGGGAACCACCCCTCCACTTT

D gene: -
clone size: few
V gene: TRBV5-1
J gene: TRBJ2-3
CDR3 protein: CASSSSGIGTDTQYF
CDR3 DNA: TGCGCCAGCAGCTCGTCAGGGATAGGCACAGATACGCAGTATTTT

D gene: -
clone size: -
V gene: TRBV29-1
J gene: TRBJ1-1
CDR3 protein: CSALTGFTEAFF
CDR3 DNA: TGCAGCGCCTTAACAGGATTCACTGAAGCTTTCTTT

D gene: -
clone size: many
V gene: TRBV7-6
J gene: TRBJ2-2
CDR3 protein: CASSVDANTGELFF
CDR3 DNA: TGTGCCAGCAGCGTCGACGCGAACACCGGGGAGCTGTTTTTT

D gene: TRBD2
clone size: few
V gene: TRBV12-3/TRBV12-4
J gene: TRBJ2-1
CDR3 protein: CASSLMAGDEQFF
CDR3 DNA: TGTGCCAGCAGTTTAATGGCGGGAGATGAGCAGTTCTTC

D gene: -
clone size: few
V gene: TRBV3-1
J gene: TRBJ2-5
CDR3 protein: CASSQQDVQETQYF
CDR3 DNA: TGTGCCAGCAGCCAACAGGACGTTCAAGAGACCCAGTACTTC

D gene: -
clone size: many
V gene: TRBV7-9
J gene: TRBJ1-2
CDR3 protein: CASSVRDRNYGYTF
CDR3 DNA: TGTGCCAGCAGCGTCCGGGACCGTAACTATGGCTACACCTTC

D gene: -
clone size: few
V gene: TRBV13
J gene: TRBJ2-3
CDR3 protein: CASRAGFDTQYF
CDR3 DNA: TGTGCCAGCAGGGCTGGTTTTGATACGCAGTATTTT

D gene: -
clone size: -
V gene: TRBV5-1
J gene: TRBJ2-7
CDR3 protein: CASSDRDPALYEQYF
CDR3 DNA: TGCGCCAGCAGCGACCGGGACCCGGCCCTCTACGAGCAGTACTTC

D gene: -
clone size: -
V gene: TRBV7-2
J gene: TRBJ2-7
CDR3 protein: CASSSLRGSLYEQYF
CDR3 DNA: TGTGCCAGCAGCTCCCTCCGGGGGTCTCTCTACGAGCAGTACTTC

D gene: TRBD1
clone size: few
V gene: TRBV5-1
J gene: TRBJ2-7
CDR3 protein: CASSLFSIGQGSFYEQYF
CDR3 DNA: TGCGCCAGCAGCTTGTTCTCGATCGGACAGGGAAGTTTCTACGAGCAGTACTTC

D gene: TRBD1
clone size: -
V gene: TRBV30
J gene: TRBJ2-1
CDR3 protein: CAWGLGGREQFF
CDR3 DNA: TGTGCCTGGGGGCTAGGGGGCAGGGAGCAGTTCTTC

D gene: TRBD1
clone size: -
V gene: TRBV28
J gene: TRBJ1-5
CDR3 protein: CASSFGQAQPQHF
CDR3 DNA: TGTGCCAGCAGTTTTGGACAGGCTCAGCCCCAGCATTTT

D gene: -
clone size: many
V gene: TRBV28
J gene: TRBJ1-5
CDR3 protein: CASSRTANQPQHF
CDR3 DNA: TGTGCCAGCAGTCGGACGGCCAATCAGCCCCAGCATTTT

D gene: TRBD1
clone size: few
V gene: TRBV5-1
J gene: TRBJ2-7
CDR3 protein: CASSQQGALVDEQYF
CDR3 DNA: TGCGCCAGCAGCCAGCAGGGGGCGCTTGTCGACGAGCAGTACTTC

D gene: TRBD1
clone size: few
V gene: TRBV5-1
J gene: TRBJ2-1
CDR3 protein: CASSPTPGQGYNEQFF
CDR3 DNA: TGCGCCAGCAGCCCCACCCCGGGACAGGGGTACAATGAGCAGTTCTTC

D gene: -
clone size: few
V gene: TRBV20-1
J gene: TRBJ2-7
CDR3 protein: CSADAGDSSYEQYF
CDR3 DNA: TGCAGTGCAGACGCCGGGGATAGCTCCTACGAGCAGTACTTC

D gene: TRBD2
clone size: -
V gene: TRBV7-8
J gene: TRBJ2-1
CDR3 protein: CASSLLGLAHNEQFF
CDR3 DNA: TGTGCCAGCAGCCTCCTTGGACTAGCGCACAATGAGCAGTTCTTC

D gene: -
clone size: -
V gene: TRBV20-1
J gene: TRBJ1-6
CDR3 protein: CSARVQHNSPLHF
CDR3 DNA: TGCAGTGCTAGAGTTCAGCACAATTCACCCCTCCACTTT

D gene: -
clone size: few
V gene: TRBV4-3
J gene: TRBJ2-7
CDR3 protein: CASSQDSANYEQYF
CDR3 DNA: TGCGCCAGCAGCCAAGACTCGGCCAACTACGAGCAGTACTTC

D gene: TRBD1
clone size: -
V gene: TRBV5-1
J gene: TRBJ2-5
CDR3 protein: CASRGQDQETQYF
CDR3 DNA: TGCGCCAGCAGGGGACAGGATCAAGAGACCCAGTACTTC

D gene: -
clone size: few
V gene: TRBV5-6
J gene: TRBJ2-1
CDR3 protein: CASSLEWRQANNEQFF
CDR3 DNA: TGTGCCAGCAGCTTGGAATGGCGGCAGGCCAATAATGAGCAGTTCTTC

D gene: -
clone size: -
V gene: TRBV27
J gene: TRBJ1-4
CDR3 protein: CASSFGGANEKLFF
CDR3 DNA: TGTGCCAGCAGTTTCGGGGGGGCCAATGAAAAACTGTTTTTT

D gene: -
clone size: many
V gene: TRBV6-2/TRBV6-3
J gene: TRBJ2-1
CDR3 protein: CASSRWENEQFF
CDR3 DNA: TGTGCCAGCAGTCGCTGGGAAAATGAGCAGTTCTTC

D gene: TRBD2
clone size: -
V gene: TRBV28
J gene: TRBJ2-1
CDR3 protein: CASRGAPAGGVNEQFF
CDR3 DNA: TGTGCCAGCAGAGGGGCCCCAGCGGGAGGAGTTAATGAGCAGTTCTTC

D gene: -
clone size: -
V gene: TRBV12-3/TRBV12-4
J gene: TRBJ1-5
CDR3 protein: CASTYTRGSQPQHF
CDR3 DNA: TGTGCCAGCACCTATACCCGGGGGAGTCAGCCCCAGCATTTT

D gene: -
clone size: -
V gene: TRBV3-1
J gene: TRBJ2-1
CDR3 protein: CASSQQGISYNEQFF
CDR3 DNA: TGTGCCAGCAGCCAGCAGGGTATTTCCTACAATGAGCAGTTCTTC

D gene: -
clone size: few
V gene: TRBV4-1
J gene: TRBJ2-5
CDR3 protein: CASSQEWQGVQETQYF
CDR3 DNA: TGCGCCAGCAGCCAAGAGTGGCAGGGAGTCCAAGAGACCCAGTACTTC

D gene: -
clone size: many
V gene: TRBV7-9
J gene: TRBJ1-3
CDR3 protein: CASSFPRRLGNTIYF
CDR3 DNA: TGTGCCAGCAGCTTTCCCCGGAGGTTGGGAAACACCATATATTTT

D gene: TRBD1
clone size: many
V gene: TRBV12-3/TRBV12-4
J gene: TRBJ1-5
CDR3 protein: CASRGQGQGPQHF
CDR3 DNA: TGTGCCAGCAGAGGACAGGGTCAAGGTCCCCAGCATTTT

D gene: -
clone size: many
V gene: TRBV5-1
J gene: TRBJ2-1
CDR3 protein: CASSLGDFSYNEQFF
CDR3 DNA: TGCGCCAGCAGCTTGGGGGACTTCTCCTACAATGAGCAGTTCTTC

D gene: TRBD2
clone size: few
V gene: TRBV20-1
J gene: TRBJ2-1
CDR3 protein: CSASSLSGLAYNEQFF
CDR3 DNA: TGCAGTGCTAGTTCGCTTTCTGGACTAGCATACAATGAGCAGTTCTTC

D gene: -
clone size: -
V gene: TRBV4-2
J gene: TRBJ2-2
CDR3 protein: CASSEQPLDGELFF
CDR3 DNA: TGTGCCAGCAGCGAACAGCCTCTCGACGGGGAGCTGTTTTTT

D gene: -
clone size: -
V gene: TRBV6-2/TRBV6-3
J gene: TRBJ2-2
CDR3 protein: CASSYERTRGLFTGELFF
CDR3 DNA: TGTGCCAGCAGTTACGAAAGGACCAGGGGTCTGTTTACCGGGGAGCTGTTTTTT

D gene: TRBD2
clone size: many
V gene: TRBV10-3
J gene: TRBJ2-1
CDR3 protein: CAISGAGAWRVEQFF
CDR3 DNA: TGTGCCATCAGTGGAGCGGGAGCCTGGCGTGTTGAGCAGTTCTTC

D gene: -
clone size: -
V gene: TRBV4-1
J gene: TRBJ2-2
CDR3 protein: CASSQDLIVRAIGELFF
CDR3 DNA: TGCGCCAGCAGCCAAGATCTTATAGTCAGGGCGATCGGGGAGCTGTTTTTT

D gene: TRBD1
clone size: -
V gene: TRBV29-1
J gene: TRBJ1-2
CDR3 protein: CSGRHPGTGSNYGYTF
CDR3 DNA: TGCAGCGGGAGACACCCCGGGACAGGGTCGAACTATGGCTACACCTTC

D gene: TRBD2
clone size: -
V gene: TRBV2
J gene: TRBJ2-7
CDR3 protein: CASKLAGVGEQYF
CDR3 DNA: TGTGCCAGTAAACTAGCGGGAGTTGGAGAGCAGTACTTC